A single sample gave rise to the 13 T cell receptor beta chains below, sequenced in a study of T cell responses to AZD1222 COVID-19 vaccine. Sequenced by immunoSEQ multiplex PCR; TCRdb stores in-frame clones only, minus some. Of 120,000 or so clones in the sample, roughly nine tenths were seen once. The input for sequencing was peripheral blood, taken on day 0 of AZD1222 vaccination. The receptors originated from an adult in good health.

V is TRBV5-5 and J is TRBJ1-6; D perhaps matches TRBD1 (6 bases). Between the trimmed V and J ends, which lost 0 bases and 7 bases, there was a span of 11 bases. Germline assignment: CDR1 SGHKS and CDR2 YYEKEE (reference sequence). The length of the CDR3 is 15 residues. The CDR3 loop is CASSLDQGLNSPLHF. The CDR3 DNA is TGTGCCAGCAGCTTGGATCAGGGGCTAAATTCACCCCTCCACTTT.

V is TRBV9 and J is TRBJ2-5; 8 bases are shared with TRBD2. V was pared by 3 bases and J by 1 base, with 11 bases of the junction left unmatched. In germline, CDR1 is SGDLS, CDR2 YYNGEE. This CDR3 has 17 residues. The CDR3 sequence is CASSARGSGTVQETQYF. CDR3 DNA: TGTGCCAGCAGCGCCAGGGGTAGCGGGACGGTCCAAGAGACCCAGTACTTC. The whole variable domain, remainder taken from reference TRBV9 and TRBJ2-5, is DSGVTQTPKHLITATGQRVTLRCSPRSGDLSVYWYQQSLDQGLQFLIQYYNGEERAKGNILERFSAQQFPDLHSELNLSSLELGDSALYFCASSARGSGTVQETQYFGPGTRLLVL.

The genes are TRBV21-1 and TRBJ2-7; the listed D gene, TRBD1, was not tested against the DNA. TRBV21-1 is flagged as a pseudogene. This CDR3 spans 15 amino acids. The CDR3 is CASSYRGRDRSEQYF. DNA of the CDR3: TGTGCCAGCAGCTATAGGGGCCGGGACAGATCCGAGCAGTACTTC.

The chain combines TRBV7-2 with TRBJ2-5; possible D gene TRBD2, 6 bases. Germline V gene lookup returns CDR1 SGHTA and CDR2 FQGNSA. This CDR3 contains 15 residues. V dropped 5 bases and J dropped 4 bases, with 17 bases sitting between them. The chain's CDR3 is CASSRERRVAETQYF. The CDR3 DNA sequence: TGTGCCAGCAGCAGGGAAAGGAGGGTAGCAGAGACCCAGTACTTC.

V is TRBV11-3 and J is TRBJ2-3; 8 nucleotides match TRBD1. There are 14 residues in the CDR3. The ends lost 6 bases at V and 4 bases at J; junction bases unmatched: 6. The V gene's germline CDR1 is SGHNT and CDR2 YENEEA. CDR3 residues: CASSGQGVADTQYF. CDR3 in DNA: TGTGCCAGCAGTGGACAGGGTGTCGCAGATACGCAGTATTTT.

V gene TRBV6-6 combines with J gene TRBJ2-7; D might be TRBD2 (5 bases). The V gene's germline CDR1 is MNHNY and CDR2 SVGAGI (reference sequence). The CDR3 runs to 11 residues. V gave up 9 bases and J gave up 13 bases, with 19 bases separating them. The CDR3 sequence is CASPIRTGSYF. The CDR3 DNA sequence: TGTGCCAGTCCCATACGCACGGGAAGCTACTTC.

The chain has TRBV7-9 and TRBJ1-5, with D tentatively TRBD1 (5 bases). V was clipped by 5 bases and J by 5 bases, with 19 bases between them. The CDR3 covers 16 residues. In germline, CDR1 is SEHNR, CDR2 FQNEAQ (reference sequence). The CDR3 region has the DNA TGTGCCAGCAGCCTCGAGGGGCCCCCGAGCCATCAGCCCCAGCATTTT. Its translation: CASSLEGPPSHQPQHF.

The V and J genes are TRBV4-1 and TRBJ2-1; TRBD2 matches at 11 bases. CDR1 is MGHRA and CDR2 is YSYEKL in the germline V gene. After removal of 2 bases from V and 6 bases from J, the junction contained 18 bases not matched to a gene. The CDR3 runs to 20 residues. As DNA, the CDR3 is TGCGCCAGCAGCCAAAAAGTCGGGAGACAAGGACTAGCGGGTTCCAATGAGCAGTTCTTC. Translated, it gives CASSQKVGRQGLAGSNEQFF.

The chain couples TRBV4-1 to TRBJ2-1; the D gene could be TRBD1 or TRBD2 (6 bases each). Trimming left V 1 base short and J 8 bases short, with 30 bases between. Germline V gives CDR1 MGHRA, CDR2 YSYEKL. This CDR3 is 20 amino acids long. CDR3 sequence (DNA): TGCGCCAGCAGCCAAGTAGCGCCATATTCAGGGGCGGGACGCTCCGATGAGCAGTTCTTC. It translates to CASSQVAPYSGAGRSDEQFF.

CDR3 DNA: TGTGCCAGCGGATCGCAGGGGGTGCTCGATGAGCAGTTCTTC. Its protein product is CASGSQGVLDEQFF. The V call is TRBV7-3, the J call TRBJ2-1; 7 nucleotides align to TRBD1. The germline V gene encodes CDR1 SGHTA and CDR2 FQGTGA. Trimming took 8 bases from V and 8 from J; bases not matched to a gene: 12. The CDR3 sequence is 14 residues long. Complete variable domain (other parts from reference TRBV7-3 and TRBJ2-1): GAGVSQTPSNKVTEKGKYVELRCDPISGHTALYWYRQSLGQGPEFLIYFQGTGAADDSGLPNDRFFAVRPEGSVSTLKIQRTERGDSAVYLCASGSQGVLDEQFFGPGTRLTVL.

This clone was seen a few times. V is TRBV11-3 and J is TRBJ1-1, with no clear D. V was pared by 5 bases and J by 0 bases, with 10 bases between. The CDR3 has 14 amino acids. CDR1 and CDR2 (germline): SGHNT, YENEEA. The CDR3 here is CASSPRHLNTEAFF. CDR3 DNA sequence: TGTGCCAGCAGCCCCAGGCATTTGAACACTGAAGCTTTCTTT.

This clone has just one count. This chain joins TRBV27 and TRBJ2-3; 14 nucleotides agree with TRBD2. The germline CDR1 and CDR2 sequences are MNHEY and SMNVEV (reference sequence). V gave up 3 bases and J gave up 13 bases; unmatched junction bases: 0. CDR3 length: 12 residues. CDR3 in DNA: TGTGCCAGCAGTTTGACTAGCGGGAGGGAGTATTTT. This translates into CASSLTSGREYF.

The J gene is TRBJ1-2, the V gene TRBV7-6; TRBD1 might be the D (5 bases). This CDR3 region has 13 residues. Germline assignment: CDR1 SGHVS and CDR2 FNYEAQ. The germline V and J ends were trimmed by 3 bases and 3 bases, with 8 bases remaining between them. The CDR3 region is CASSFQGDYGYTF. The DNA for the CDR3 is TGTGCCAGCAGCTTCCAGGGTGACTATGGCTACACCTTC.